Below are 24 T cell receptor beta chains sequenced from a single sample in a study of memory CD4+ T cells and cytomegalovirus serostatus. Single viable CD3+CD4+CD8-CD45RO+ cells were sorted as the memory CD4+ T cells. TCRdb's copy holds only in-frame clones and misses some; the assay was immunoSEQ multiplex PCR. The sample has under 80,000 clones; 78% are singletons. Sequences were obtained from memory CD4+ T cells from blood. The receptors derive from an adult in good health and CMV-seropositive.

By proportion, this clone is medium-sized (0.01 to 0.1%). The chain has TRBV28 and TRBJ1-1; D remains unclear. V was clipped by 5 bases and J by 2 bases, with 24 bases between them. CDR3 size: 18 residues. Germline loops: CDR1 MDHEN, CDR2 SYDVKM. The CDR3 sequence: CASSPSGRRNRLNTEAFF. The CDR3 bases are TGTGCCAGCAGTCCTAGCGGACGTAGGAATCGCTTAAACACTGAAGCTTTCTTT.

The chain is built from TRBV5-5 and TRBJ1-2; D possibly corresponds to TRBD1 (6 bases). The CDR3 is made up of 14 amino acids. The V end lost 7 bases, the J end lost 8 bases, and 21 bases lay between the germline ends. Germline lookup yields CDR1 SGHKS and CDR2 YYEKEE (reference sequence). CDR3 coding DNA: TGTGCCAGCGGGCCTATGTCAGGGGCGGACGGCTACACCTTC. This encodes CASGPMSGADGYTF.

The V and J genes are TRBV6-5 and TRBJ1-2; D is possibly TRBD1 (5 bases). There are 14 residues in the CDR3. The V gene lost 2 bases and the J gene lost 5 bases, with 12 bases spanning the gap. CDR1 and CDR2 (germline): MNHEY, SVGAGI. As DNA, the CDR3 is TGTGCCAGCAGTTACGGGGCAGCGGCGTATGGCTACACCTTC. Translating gives CASSYGAAAYGYTF.

The chain has TRBV28 and TRBJ2-7; D possibly corresponds to TRBD2 (5 bases). CDR1 is MDHEN, CDR2 SYDVKM, per germline. This CDR3 region has 16 residues. The V end was cut by 5 bases, the J end by 3 bases, with 20 bases between. CDR3 DNA sequence: TGTGCCAGCAGTCCCCTTCCCGGGAAAGGAATCTACGAGCAGTACTTC. Translation: CASSPLPGKGIYEQYF.

This clone was seen more than once but under ten times. The V and J genes are TRBV18 and TRBJ1-3; D is unresolved. The V gene's germline CDR1 is KGHSH and CDR2 LQKENI. V was shortened by 6 bases and J by 3 bases, with 21 bases between the two germline ends. This CDR3 spans 17 amino acids. CDR3 residues: CASSSSPPREFGNTIYF. The CDR3 bases are TGTGCCAGCTCCTCCTCCCCCCCAAGGGAGTTTGGAAACACCATATATTTT.

The V gene is TRBV5-6, the J gene TRBJ2-2; D unclear. There are 13 residues in the CDR3. The germline V and J ends were trimmed by 2 bases and 6 bases, with 8 bases remaining between them. Looked up from germline, CDR1 is SGHDT and CDR2 is YYEEEE. CDR3 sequence: CASSLLLAGELFF. The DNA of the CDR3 is TGTGCCAGCAGCTTATTGCTGGCCGGGGAGCTGTTTTTT.

This clone was recorded a few times. V is TRBV28 and J is TRBJ1-5; 7 bases align to TRBD1. This CDR3 is built from 13 residues. Germline V gives CDR1 MDHEN, CDR2 SYDVKM. V gave up 6 bases and J gave up 5 bases; unmatched junction bases: 4. The CDR3 here is CASRGDRDQPQHF. The CDR3 DNA sequence: TGTGCCAGCAGGGGTGACAGGGATCAGCCCCAGCATTTT.

The chain combines TRBV11-2 with TRBJ2-3; 7 bases fit TRBD2. This CDR3 contains 15 residues. The V segment lost 0 bases and the J segment 4 bases; nucleotides outside the gene matches: 4. CDR1 SGHAT and CDR2 FQNNGV come from the germline V gene. This CDR3 is CASSLERGYSDTQYF. The CDR3 DNA follows: TGTGCCAGCAGCTTAGAGCGGGGGTACTCAGATACGCAGTATTTT.

This chain connects TRBV12-5 to TRBJ1-1; D not resolved. Germline values: CDR1 LGHNT, CDR2 FRNRAP. The CDR3 loop spans 13 amino acids. V was shortened by 4 bases and J by 0 bases, with 6 bases between the two germline ends. The CDR3 reads CASGSTMNTEAFF. The CDR3, as DNA: TGTGCTAGTGGTTCCACTATGAACACTGAAGCTTTCTTT.

This clone has just one count. This chain joins TRBV11-2 and TRBJ2-7, with a tentative D call TRBD2 (5 bases). Germline CDR1 and CDR2: SGHAT and FQNNGV. CDR3 length equals 18 residues. The ends were cut back, 5 bases at V and 1 base at J, with 24 bases in the middle. The CDR3 nucleotides read TGTGCCAGCAGCCCGTTGATCGGACGGAGGCTGAAATCCTACGAGCAGTACTTC. Protein product: CASSPLIGRRLKSYEQYF.

The chain links TRBV7-9 to TRBJ2-1; D remains unclear. The germline CDR1 and CDR2 sequences are SEHNR and FQNEAQ (reference sequence). V was trimmed by 2 bases and J by 10 bases, leaving 9 bases between them. This CDR3 region has 12 residues. The CDR3 region is CASSLLANEQFF. CDR3 nucleotide sequence: TGTGCCAGCAGCTTATTAGCCAACGAGCAGTTCTTC.

This sequence joins TRBV19 and TRBJ1-1; 7 nucleotides line up with TRBD1. CDR1 LNHDA and CDR2 SQIVND come from the germline V gene (reference sequence). V trimming: 7 bases; J trimming: 5 bases; junction bases outside the gene matches: 10. The CDR3 length is 14 residues. The CDR3 DNA is TGTGCCAGTACCCTAGACAGGGCAGGAACTGAAGCTTTCTTT. Its protein product is CASTLDRAGTEAFF.

On this clone: The junction does not match germline at one end; this may be a read error. This sequence joins TRBV7-9 and TRBJ2-2; 11 bases are shared with TRBD2. Germline V lookup: CDR1 SEHNR, CDR2 FQNEAQ (reference sequence). This CDR3 is 15 amino acids long. CDR3 sequence: CASSLAGGNTGELFF. The CDR3 DNA reads as TGTGCCAGCAGCCTAGCGGGAGGAAACACCGGGGAGCTGTTTTTT.

Points on this clone: The same CDR3 is also encoded by other DNA sequences in this sample. The V gene is TRBV5-1, the J gene TRBJ2-2; D not certain. This CDR3 contains 14 residues. CDR1 and CDR2 from the germline V gene are SGHRS and YFSETQ. V lost 0 bases and J lost 3, with 6 bases in between. The CDR3 DNA reads as TGCGCCAGCAGCTTGGGGGTTGACACCGGGGAGCTGTTTTTT. Residues: CASSLGVDTGELFF.

The CDR3 nucleotides are TGTGCCAGCTCTTACGGGACTTTCAATGAGCAGTTCTTC. It encodes CASSYGTFNEQFF. The chain links TRBV18 to TRBJ2-1; TRBD2 might be the D (6 bases). Per germline, CDR1 KGHSH and CDR2 LQKENI. V shed 6 bases and J shed 6 bases, with 12 bases lying between them. CDR3 length equals 13 residues. The full variable domain, completed using reference TRBV18 and TRBJ2-1, is NAGVMQNPRHLVRRRGQEARLRCSPMKGHSHVYWYRQLPEEGLKFMVYLQKENIIDESGMPKERFSAEFPKEGPSILRIQQVVRGDSAAYFCASSYGTFNEQFFGPGTRLTVL.

This clone showed up just a few times. The chain employs TRBV14 and TRBJ2-5; D is ambiguous. The CDR3 runs 16 residues. Looked up from germline, CDR1 is SGHDN and CDR2 is FVKESK. Trimming pared 0 bases from V and 0 bases from J, leaving 11 bases between. The CDR3 nucleotides read TGTGCCAGCAGCCAAGATGCGCTATCGTACCAAGAGACCCAGTACTTC. Amino acids: CASSQDALSYQETQYF.

With respect to this clone: One end of the junction varies from germline; a read error may be responsible. V and J are TRBV7-7 and TRBJ1-3; D ambiguous. This CDR3 comprises 16 residues. Germline-derived CDR1 and CDR2 are SSHAT and FNYEAQ (reference sequence). Here the CDR3 reads CASSLDGSFSGNTIYF. The CDR3 DNA sequence: TGTGCTAGCAGCTTAGACGGGAGTTTCTCTGGAAACACCATATATTTT.

The chain carries TRBV15 and TRBJ2-7; D is uncertain. With 0 bases removed from V and 2 bases from J, the gap between germline ends came to 11 bases. The germline V gene has CDR1 LNHNV and CDR2 YYDKDF (reference sequence). CDR3 length: 15 amino acids. CDR3 in amino acids: CATSRDLQITYEQYF. The CDR3 DNA is TGTGCCACCAGCAGAGATTTACAGATAACCTACGAGCAGTACTTC.

As DNA, the CDR3 is TGCAGCGTTTGGAGGAGGGTTCGCAGCACAGATACGCAGTATTTT. Its translation: CSVWRRVRSTDTQYF. The chain is built from TRBV29-1 and TRBJ2-3, with D possibly TRBD2 on 6 matching bases. This CDR3 has 15 amino acids. CDR1 SQVTM and CDR2 ANQGSEA come from the germline V gene. The germline V and J ends were trimmed by 5 bases and 0 bases, with 15 bases remaining between them.

CDR3 residues: CASSPLTGFLAGDNEQFF. DNA of the CDR3: TGCGCCAGCAGCCCCTTAACAGGGTTCCTAGCGGGGGACAATGAGCAGTTCTTC. The chain is built from TRBV4-1 and TRBJ2-1, with TRBD2 matching 10 bases. Germline V gene lookup returns CDR1 MGHRA and CDR2 YSYEKL. V gave up 4 bases and J gave up 5 bases; unmatched junction bases: 14. The CDR3 is 18 residues long.

J is TRBJ2-2 and V is TRBV11-2; D gene ambiguous. This CDR3 spans 13 amino acids. CDR1 and CDR2 (germline): SGHAT, FQNNGV. Deletions cut 3 bases from V and 6 bases from J, with 8 bases between. The DNA for the CDR3 is TGTGCCAGCAGCTTGGGGTTGTCCGGGGAGCTGTTTTTT. This sequence encodes CASSLGLSGELFF.

The chain has TRBV7-2 and TRBJ1-4; 9 bases fit TRBD1. Germline CDR1 reads SGHTA; CDR2 reads FQGNSA. The CDR3 is 15 residues long. With 3 bases clipped from V and 5 bases from J, the junction kept 4 bases outside the gene matches. The CDR3 DNA sequence: TGTGCCAGCAGCTTTTCCGGGACAGGGAATGAAAAACTGTTTTTT. Its protein is CASSFSGTGNEKLFF.

The CDR3 sequence: CASSLGGGNTEAFF. Here the CDR3 DNA reads TGCGCCAGCAGCTTAGGCGGGGGGAACACTGAAGCTTTCTTT. This rearrangement joins TRBV5-1 to TRBJ1-1; possible D gene TRBD1, 5 bases. CDR1 SGHRS and CDR2 YFSETQ come from the germline V gene. This CDR3 has 14 residues. Between the trimmed V and J ends, which lost 2 bases and 1 base, there was a span of 9 bases.

V is TRBV28 and J is TRBJ2-2, with 9 nucleotides matching TRBD1. With V trimmed by 8 bases and J by 7 bases, 5 bases remained unmatched. Germline V lookup: CDR1 MDHEN, CDR2 SYDVKM. This CDR3 is built from 13 residues. The chain's CDR3 is CASGTGYDGELFF. In DNA, the CDR3 is TGTGCCAGCGGGACAGGGTATGACGGGGAGCTGTTTTTT.